The clone carrying this T cell receptor beta chain has a handful of counts. Researchers took RNA transcripts and amplified the TCR beta CDR3 regions from them. The study used the HTBI primer set for a first-round RT-PCR of the TCR CDR3. One entry per CDR3 protein results from TCRdb running MiXCR on the multiplex PCR reads. The repertoire includes some 510,000 distinct CDR3 sequences, 35% to 55% of them detected once, and nearly 8.5% sits in the top ten. This sample was taken from a study of T cells in Graves' hyperthyroidism and ophthalmopathy. Germline-derived CDR1 and CDR2 are SQVTM and ANQGSEA. The CDR3 runs to 15 residues. V was pared by 7 bases and J by 11 bases, with 27 bases between. The study left out patients who had uncontrolled infection, other autoimmune disease, pregnancy or lactation. Diagnosis relied on clinical symptoms, serum thyroxine and TRAb, thyroid ultrasound and orbital computed tomography.

The sequencing sample was made of peripheral blood or thyroid tissue (not recorded which). This receptor was taken from a woman between 18 and 29 years old with Graves' hyperthyroidism. The chain links TRBV29-1 to TRBJ1-5; a weak D match, TRBD1 (5 bases). CDR3 sequence (DNA): TGCAGCGCTAGACAGCGGGCCGGTAGACCTGGATCCCAGCATTTT. This codes for CSARQRAGRPGSQHF.